This T cell receptor beta chain was obtained from a study of cytomegalovirus exposure and HLA in healthy donors. Whole-study findings and limits: Among TCR beta chains, those listed as cytomegalovirus-associated numbered about 160. Later, an analysis showed that TCR beta chains associated with HLA were more clonally expanded than others that were equally common.

All the people who gave samples were healthy bone marrow donors. Though probably carrying unrecorded immune exposures, donors were nominally healthy at sampling. With regard to this clone: Its antigen remains unidentified.

V dropped 4 bases and J dropped 10; count of bases not matched to a gene: 6. Germline-derived CDR1 and CDR2 are MNHEY and SVGAGI. The CDR3 sequence is 14 residues long. Both 60 Vbeta primers and 13 Jbeta primers went into the PCR. TCRdb's copy holds only in-frame clones and misses some; the assay was immunoSEQ multiplex PCR. This table has 100,000 to 150,000 clones, 70% to 80% appearing once. Material: PBMCs. This chain uses TRBV6-5 with TRBJ1-6; 8 bases map to TRBD1. This clonotype originated in a man aged 35 to 55 in good health and CMV-seropositive. The CDR3 DNA sequence: TGTGCCAGCAGTTGGGGACAGGAAGAATCACCCCTCCACTTT. Protein: CASSWGQEESPLHF.